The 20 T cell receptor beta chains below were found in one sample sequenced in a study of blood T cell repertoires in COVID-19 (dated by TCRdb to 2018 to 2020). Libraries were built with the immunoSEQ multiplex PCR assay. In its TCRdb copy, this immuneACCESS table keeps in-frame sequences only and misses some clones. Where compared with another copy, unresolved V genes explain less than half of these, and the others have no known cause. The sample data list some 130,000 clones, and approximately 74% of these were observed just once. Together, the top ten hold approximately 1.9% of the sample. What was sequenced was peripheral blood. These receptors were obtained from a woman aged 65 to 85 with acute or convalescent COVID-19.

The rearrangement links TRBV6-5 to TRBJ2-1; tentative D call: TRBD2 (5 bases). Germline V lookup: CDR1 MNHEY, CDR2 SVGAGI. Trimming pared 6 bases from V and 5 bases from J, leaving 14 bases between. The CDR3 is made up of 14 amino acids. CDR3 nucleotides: TGTGCCAGCAGGGAGCGGATTCGGAACAATGAGCAGTTCTTC. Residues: CASRERIRNNEQFF.

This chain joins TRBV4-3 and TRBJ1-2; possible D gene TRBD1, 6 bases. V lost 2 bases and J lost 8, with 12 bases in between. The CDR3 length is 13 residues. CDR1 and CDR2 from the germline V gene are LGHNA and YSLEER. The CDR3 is CASSQTQGRGYTF. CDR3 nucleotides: TGCGCCAGCAGCCAAACACAGGGCCGAGGCTACACCTTC.

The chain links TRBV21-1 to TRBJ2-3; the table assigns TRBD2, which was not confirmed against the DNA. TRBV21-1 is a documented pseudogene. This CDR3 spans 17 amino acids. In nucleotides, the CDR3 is TGTGCCAGCAGCTCGCTCCTAGCGGGGGGATGCACAGATACGCAGTATTTT. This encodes CASSSLLAGGCTDTQYF.

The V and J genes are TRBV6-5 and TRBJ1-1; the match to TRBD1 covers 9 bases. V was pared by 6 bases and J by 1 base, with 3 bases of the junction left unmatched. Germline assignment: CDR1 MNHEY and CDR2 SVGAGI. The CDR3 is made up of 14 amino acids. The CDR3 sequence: CASSDRGGNTEAFF. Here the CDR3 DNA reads TGTGCCAGCAGCGACAGGGGGGGGAACACTGAAGCTTTCTTT.

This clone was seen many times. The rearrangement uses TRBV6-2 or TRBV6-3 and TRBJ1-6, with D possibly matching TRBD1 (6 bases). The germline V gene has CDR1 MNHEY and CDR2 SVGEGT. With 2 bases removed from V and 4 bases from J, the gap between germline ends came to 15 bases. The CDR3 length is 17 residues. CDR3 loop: CASSYPTGQTYNSPLHF. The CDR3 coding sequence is TGTGCCAGCAGTTACCCCACCGGACAGACGTATAATTCACCCCTCCACTTT.

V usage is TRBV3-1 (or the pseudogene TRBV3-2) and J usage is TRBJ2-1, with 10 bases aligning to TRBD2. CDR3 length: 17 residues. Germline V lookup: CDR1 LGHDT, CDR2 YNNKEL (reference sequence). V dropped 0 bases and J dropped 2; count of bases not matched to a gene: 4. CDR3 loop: CASSQDLGLAAYNEQFF. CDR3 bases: TGTGCCAGCAGCCAAGATCTAGGACTAGCGGCCTACAATGAGCAGTTCTTC.

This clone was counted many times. The CDR3 loop reads CASSLTPPGGLPYSNQPQHF. In DNA form, the CDR3 reads TGTGCCAGCAGTTTAACCCCACCCGGAGGACTACCTTATAGCAATCAGCCCCAGCATTTT. The rearrangement uses TRBV27 and TRBJ1-5; no firm D call. This CDR3 comprises 20 residues. CDR1 and CDR2 (germline): MNHEY, SMNVEV (reference sequence). Trimming pared 2 bases from V and 0 bases from J, leaving 23 bases between.

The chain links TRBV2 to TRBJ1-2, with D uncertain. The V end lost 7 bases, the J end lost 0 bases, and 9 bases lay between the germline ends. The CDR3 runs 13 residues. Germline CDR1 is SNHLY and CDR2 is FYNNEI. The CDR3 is CASNEGSNYGYTF. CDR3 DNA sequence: TGTGCCAGCAATGAGGGCTCTAACTATGGCTACACCTTC.

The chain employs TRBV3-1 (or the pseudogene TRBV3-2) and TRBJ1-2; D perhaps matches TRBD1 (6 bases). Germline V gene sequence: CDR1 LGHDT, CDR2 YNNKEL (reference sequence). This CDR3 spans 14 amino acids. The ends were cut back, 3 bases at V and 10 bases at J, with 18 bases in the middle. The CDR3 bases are TGTGCCAGCAGCCAGAGGGGGGGGCCGGGATTCTACACCTTC. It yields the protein CASSQRGGPGFYTF.

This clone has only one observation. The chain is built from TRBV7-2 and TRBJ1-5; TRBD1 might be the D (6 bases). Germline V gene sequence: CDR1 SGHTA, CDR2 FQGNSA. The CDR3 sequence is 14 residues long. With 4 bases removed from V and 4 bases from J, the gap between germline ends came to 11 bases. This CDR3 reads CASSSGTFNQPQHF. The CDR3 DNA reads TGTGCCAGCAGCTCCGGGACATTTAATCAGCCCCAGCATTTT.

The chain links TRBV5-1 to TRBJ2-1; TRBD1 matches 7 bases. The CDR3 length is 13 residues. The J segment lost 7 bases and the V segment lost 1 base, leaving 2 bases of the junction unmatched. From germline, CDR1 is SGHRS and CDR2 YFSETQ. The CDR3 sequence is CASSLTGVNEQFF. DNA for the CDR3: TGCGCCAGCAGCTTGACAGGGGTGAATGAGCAGTTCTTC. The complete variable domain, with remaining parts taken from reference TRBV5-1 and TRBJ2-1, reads KAGVTQTPRYLIKTRGQQVTLSCSPISGHRSVSWYQQTPGQGLQFLFEYFSETQRNKGNFPGRFSGRQFSNSRSEMNVSTLELGDSALYLCASSLTGVNEQFFGPGTRLTVL.

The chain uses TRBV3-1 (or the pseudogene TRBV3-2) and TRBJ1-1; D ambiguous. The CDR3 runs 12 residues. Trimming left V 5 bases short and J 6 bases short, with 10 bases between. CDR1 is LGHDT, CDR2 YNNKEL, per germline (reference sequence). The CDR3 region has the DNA TGTGCCAGCAGCTTCCCAAGCGCTGAAGCTTTCTTT. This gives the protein CASSFPSAEAFF.

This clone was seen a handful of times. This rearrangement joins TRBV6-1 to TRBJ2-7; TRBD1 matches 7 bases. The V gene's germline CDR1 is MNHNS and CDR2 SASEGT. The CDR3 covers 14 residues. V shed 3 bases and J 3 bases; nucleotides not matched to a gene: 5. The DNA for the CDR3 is TGTGCCAGCAGTGAGCAGACAGGGAGCTACGAGCAGTACTTC. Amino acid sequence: CASSEQTGSYEQYF.

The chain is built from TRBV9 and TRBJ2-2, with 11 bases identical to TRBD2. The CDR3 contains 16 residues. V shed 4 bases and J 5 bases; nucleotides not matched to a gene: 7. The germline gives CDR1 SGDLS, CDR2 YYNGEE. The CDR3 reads CASSTVAGGFTGELFF. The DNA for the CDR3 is TGTGCCAGCAGCACCGTAGCGGGAGGGTTTACCGGGGAGCTGTTTTTT.

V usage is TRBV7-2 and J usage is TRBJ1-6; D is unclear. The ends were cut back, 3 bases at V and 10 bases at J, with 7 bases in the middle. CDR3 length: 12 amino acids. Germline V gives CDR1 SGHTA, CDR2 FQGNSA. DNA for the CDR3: TGTGCCAGCAGCTTCTCGGGATCACCCCTCCACTTT. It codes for CASSFSGSPLHF.

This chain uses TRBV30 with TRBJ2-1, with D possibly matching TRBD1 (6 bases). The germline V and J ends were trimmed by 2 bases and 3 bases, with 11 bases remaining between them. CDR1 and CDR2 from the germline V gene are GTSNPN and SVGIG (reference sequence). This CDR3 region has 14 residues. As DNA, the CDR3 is TGTGCCTGGAGTAAGGGGGAGCACTACAATGAGCAGTTCTTC. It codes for CAWSKGEHYNEQFF.

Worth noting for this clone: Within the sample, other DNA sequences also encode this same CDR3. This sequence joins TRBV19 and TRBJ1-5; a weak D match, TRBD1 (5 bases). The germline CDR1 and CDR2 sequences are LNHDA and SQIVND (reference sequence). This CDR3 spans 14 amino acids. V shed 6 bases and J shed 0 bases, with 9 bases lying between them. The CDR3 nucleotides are TGTGCCAGTAGCCATGACAGTAGCAATCAGCCCCAGCATTTT. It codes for CASSHDSSNQPQHF.

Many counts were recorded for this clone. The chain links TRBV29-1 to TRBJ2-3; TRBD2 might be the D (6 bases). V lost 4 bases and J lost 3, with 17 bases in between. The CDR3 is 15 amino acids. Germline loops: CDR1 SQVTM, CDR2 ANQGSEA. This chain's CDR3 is CSVGSFGSRTDTQYF. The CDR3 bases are TGCAGCGTTGGGTCCTTCGGGAGTAGGACAGATACGCAGTATTTT.

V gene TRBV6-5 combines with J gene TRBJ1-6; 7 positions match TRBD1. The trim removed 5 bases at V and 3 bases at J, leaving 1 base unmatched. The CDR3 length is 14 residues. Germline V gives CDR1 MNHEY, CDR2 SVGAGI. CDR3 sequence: CASSTGVYNSPLHF. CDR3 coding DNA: TGTGCCAGCAGTACAGGGGTCTATAATTCACCCCTCCACTTT.

The CDR3 reads CATRGQGATNEKLFF. The CDR3 bases are TGTGCTACGAGGGGACAGGGTGCAACTAATGAAAAACTGTTTTTT. The rearrangement uses TRBV30 and TRBJ1-4, with 9 bases fitting TRBD1. This CDR3 spans 15 amino acids. Looked up from germline, CDR1 is GTSNPN and CDR2 is SVGIG (reference sequence). Full variable domain (remainder filled in from reference TRBV30 and TRBJ1-4): SQTIHQWPATLVQPVGSPLSLECTVEGTSNPNLYWYRQAAGRGLQLLFYSVGIGQISSEVPQNLSASRPQDRQFILSSKKLLLSDSGFYLCATRGQGATNEKLFFGSGTQLSVL.